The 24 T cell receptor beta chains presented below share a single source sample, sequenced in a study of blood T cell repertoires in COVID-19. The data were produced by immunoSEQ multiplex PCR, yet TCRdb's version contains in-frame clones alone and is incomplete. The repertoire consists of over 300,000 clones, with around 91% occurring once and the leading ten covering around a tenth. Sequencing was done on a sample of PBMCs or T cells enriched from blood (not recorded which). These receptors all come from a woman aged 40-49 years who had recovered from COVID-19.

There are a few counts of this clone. The CDR3 spells CASSFPGEQLNTEAFF. CDR3 sequence (DNA): TGTGCCAGCAGCTTTCCCGGGGAACAATTGAACACTGAAGCTTTCTTT. This chain connects TRBV7-9 to TRBJ1-1; D unclear. V lost 3 bases to trimming and J lost 0 bases, with 14 bases between them. The CDR3 consists of 16 residues. Germline V gives CDR1 SEHNR, CDR2 FQNEAQ (reference sequence).

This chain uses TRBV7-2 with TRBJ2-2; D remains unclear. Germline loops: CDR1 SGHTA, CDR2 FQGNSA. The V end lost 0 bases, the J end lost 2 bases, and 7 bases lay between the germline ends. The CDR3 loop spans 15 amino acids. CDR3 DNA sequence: TGTGCCAGCAGCTTAGCGGCAGAAAACACCGGGGAGCTGTTTTTT. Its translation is CASSLAAENTGELFF.

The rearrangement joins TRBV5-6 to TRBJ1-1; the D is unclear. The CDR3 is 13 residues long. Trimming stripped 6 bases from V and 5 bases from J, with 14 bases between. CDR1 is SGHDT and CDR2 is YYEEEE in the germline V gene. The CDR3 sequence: CASNPGGRTEAFF. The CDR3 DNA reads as TGTGCCAGCAACCCAGGTGGTAGGACTGAAGCTTTCTTT.

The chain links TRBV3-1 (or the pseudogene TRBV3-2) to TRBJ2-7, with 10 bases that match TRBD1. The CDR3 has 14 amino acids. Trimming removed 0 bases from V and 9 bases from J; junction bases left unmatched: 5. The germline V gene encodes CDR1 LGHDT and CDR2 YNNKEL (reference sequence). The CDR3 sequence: CASSQEGQGKGQYF. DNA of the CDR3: TGTGCCAGCAGCCAAGAGGGACAGGGGAAGGGGCAGTACTTC.

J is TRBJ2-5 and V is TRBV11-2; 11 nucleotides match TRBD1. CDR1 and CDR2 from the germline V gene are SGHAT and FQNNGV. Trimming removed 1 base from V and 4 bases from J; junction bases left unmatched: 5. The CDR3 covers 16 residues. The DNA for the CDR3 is TGTGCCAGCAGCTTAGGTGGACAGGGGGCTGGAGAGACCCAGTACTTC. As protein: CASSLGGQGAGETQYF.

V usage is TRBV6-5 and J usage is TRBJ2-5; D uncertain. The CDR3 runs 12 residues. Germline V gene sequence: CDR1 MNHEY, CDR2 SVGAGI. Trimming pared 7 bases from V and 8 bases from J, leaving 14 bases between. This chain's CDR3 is CASTSPGSTQYF. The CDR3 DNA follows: TGTGCCAGCACCTCCCCCGGGTCCACCCAGTACTTC.

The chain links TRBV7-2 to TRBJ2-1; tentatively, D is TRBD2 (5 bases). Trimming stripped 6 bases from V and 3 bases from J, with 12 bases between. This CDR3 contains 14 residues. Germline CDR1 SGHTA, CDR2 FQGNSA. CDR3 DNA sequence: TGTGCCAGCAGAGAGAGGGCTAACTACAATGAGCAGTTCTTC. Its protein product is CASRERANYNEQFF.

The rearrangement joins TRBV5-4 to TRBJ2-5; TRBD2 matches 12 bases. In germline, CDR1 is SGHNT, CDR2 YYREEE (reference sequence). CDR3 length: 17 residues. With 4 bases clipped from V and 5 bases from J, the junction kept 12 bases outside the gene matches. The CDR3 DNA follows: TGTGCCAGCAGCGTCCTAGCGGGGGGGCCGGTTGGGGAGACCCAGTACTTC. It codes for CASSVLAGGPVGETQYF. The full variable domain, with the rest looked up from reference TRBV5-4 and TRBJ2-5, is ETGVTQSPTHLIKTRGQQVTLRCSSQSGHNTVSWYQQALGQGPQFIFQYYREEENGRGNFPPRFSGLQFPNYSSELNVNALELDDSALYLCASSVLAGGPVGETQYFGPGTRLLVL.

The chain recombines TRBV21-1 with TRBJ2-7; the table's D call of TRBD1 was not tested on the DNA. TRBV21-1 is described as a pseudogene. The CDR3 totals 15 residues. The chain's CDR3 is CASTNPGQASYEQYF. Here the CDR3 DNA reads TGTGCCAGCACAAACCCGGGACAGGCCTCCTACGAGCAGTACTTC.

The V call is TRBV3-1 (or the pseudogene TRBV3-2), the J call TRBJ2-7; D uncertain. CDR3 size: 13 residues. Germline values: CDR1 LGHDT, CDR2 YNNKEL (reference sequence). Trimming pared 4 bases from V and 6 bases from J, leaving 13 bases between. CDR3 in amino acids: CASSRPLRGEQYF. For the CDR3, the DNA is TGTGCCAGCAGCCGCCCGTTACGAGGCGAGCAGTACTTC.

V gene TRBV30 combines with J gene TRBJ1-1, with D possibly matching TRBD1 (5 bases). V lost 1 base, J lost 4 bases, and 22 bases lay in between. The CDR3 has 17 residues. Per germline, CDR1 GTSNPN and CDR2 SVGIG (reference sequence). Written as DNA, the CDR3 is TGTGCCTGGAGTGACCGGCTTGGATCGAAAAGGGGCACTGAAGCTTTCTTT. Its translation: CAWSDRLGSKRGTEAFF.

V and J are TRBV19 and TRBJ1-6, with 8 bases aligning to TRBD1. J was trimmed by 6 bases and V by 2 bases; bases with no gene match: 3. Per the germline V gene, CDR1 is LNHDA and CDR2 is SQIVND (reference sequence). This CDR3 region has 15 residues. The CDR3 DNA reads TGTGCCAGTAGTATAATGACAGGGGCTAATTCACCCCTCCACTTT. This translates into CASSIMTGANSPLHF.

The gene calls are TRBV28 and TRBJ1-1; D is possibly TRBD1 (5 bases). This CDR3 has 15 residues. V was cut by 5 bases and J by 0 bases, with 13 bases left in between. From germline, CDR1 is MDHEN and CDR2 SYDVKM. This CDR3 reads CASSLPDRLNTEAFF. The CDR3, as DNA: TGTGCCAGCAGTCTCCCTGACAGATTGAACACTGAAGCTTTCTTT.

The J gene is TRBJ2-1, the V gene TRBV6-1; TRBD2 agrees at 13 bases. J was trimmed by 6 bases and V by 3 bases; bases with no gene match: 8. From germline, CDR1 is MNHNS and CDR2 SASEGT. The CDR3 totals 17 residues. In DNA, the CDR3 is TGTGCCAGCAGTGACCCGTATACTAGCGGGGGGGCCAATGAGCAGTTCTTC. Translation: CASSDPYTSGGANEQFF.

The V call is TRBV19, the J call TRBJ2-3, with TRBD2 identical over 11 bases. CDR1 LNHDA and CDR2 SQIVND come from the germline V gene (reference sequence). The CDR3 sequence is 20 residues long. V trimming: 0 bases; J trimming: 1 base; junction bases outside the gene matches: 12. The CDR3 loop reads CASSIDFLGPSGGRTDTQYF. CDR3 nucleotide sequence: TGTGCCAGTAGTATAGATTTCCTCGGACCTAGCGGGGGGCGCACAGATACGCAGTATTTT. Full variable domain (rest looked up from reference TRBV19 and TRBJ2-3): DGGITQSPKYLFRKEGQNVTLSCEQNLNHDAMYWYRQDPGQGLRLIYYSQIVNDFQKGDIAEGYSVSREKKESFPLTVTSAQKNPTAFYLCASSIDFLGPSGGRTDTQYFGPGTRLTVL.

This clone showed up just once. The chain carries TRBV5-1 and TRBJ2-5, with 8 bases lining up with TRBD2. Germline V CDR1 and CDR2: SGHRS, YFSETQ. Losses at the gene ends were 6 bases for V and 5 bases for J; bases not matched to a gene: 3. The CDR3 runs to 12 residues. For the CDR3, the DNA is TGCGCCAGCACATCGGGGGGGGAGACCCAGTACTTC. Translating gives CASTSGGETQYF.

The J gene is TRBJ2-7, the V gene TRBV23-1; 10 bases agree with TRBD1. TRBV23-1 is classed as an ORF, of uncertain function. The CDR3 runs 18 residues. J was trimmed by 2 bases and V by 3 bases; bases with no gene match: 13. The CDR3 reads CASSHRGQGPAPAYEQYF. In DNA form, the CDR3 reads TGCGCCAGCAGTCATAGGGGACAGGGGCCAGCCCCGGCCTACGAGCAGTACTTC.

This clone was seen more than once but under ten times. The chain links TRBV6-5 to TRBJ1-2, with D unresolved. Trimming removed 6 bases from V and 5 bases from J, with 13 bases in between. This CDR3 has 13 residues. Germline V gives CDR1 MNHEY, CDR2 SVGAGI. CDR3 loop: CASRRDMAYGYTF. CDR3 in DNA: TGTGCCAGCAGGCGGGATATGGCTTATGGCTACACCTTC.

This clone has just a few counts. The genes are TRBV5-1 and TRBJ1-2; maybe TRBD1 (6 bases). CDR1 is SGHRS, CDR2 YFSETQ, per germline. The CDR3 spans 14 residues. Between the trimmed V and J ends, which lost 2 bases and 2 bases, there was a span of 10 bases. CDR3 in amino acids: CASSLQGSNYGYTF. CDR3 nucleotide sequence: TGCGCCAGCAGCTTACAGGGTTCCAACTATGGCTACACCTTC. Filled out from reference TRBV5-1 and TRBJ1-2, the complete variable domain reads KAGVTQTPRYLIKTRGQQVTLSCSPISGHRSVSWYQQTPGQGLQFLFEYFSETQRNKGNFPGRFSGRQFSNSRSEMNVSTLELGDSALYLCASSLQGSNYGYTFGSGTRLTVV.

The CDR3 region has the DNA TGTGCCAGCAGTCAAATGATAGCAGAACCCTCCTACAATGAGCAGTTCTTC. Its translation: CASSQMIAEPSYNEQFF. The genes are TRBV6-6 and TRBJ2-1; D gene unclear. The germline V and J ends were trimmed by 5 bases and 0 bases, with 17 bases remaining between them. Germline loops: CDR1 MNHNY, CDR2 SVGAGI (reference sequence). The CDR3 runs to 17 residues.

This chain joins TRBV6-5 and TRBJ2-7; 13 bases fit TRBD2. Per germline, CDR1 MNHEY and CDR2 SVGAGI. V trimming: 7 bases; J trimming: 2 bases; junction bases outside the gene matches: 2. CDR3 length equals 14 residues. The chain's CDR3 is CASTGTSGAYEQYF. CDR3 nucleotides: TGTGCCAGCACCGGGACTAGCGGGGCCTACGAGCAGTACTTC.

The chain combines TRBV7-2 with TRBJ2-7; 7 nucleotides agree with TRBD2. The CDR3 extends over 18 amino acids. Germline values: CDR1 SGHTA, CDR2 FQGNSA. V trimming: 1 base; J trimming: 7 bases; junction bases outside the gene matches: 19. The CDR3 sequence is CASSLGGTRTRITGEQYF. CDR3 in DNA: TGTGCCAGCAGCTTAGGCGGTACGAGGACTAGGATTACGGGAGAGCAGTACTTC. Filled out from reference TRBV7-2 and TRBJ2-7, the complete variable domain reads GAGVSQSPSNKVTEKGKDVELRCDPISGHTALYWYRQSLGQGLEFLIYFQGNSAPDKSGLPSDRFSAERTGGSVSTLTIQRTQQEDSAVYLCASSLGGTRTRITGEQYFGPGTRLTVT.

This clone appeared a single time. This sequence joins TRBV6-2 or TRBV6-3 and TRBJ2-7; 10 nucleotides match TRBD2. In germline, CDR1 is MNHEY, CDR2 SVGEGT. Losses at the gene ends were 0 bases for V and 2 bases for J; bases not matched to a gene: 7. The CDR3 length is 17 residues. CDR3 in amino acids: CASSYSSTLAGAYEQYF. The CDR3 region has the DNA TGTGCCAGCAGTTACTCGAGTACCCTAGCGGGGGCCTACGAGCAGTACTTC.

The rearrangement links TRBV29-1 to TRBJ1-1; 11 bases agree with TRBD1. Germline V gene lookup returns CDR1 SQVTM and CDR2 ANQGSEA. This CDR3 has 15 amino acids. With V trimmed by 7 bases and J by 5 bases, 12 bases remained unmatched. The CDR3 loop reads CSAGQGAFDRTEAFF. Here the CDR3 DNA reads TGCAGCGCCGGACAGGGGGCGTTCGATCGGACTGAAGCTTTCTTT.